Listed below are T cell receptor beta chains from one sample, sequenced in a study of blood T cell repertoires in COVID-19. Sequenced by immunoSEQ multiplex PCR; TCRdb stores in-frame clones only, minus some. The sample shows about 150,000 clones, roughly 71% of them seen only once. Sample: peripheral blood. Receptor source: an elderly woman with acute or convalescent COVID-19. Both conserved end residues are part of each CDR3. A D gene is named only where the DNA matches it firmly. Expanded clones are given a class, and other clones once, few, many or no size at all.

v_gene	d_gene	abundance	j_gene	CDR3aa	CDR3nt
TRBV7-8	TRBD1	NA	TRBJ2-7	CASSPQGQVGYEQYF	TGTGCCAGCAGCCCCCAGGGACAGGTCGGCTACGAGCAGTACTTC
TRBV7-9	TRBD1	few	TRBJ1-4	CASSINQGVPTNEKLFF	TGTGCCAGCAGCATTAATCAGGGGGTACCAACTAATGAAAAACTGTTTTTT
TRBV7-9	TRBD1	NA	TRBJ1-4	CASSRTGDGWTNEKLFF	TGTGCCAGCAGCCGGACAGGGGACGGGTGGACTAATGAAAAACTGTTTTTT
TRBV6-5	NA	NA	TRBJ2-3	CASSVSRTSTDTQYF	TGTGCCAGCAGCGTATCGAGAACGAGCACAGATACGCAGTATTTT
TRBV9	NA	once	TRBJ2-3	CASSDPATGWGDTQYF	TGTGCCAGCAGCGACCCCGCGACAGGTTGGGGAGATACGCAGTATTTT
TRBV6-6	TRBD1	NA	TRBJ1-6	CASSFNLDRGSPLHF	TGTGCCAGCAGTTTCAATCTGGACAGGGGTTCACCCCTCCACTTT
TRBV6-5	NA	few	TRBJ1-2	CASREGSGNYGYTF	TGTGCCAGCAGGGAGGGGAGTGGGAACTATGGCTACACCTTC
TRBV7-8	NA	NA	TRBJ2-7	CASSAIGETTYEQYF	TGTGCCAGCAGCGCCATCGGGGAAACCACCTACGAGCAGTACTTC
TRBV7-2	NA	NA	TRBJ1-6	CASSSQGNGNSPLHF	TGTGCCAGCAGCTCGCAGGGAAATGGGAATTCACCCCTCCACTTT
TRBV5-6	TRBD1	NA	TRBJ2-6	CASSGTGLTSGANVLTF	TGTGCCAGCAGTGGGACAGGGCTAACCTCTGGGGCCAACGTCCTGACTTTC
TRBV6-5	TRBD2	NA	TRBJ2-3	CASSYPGGGVTQYF	TGTGCCAGCAGTTACCCGGGCGGGGGGGTAACGCAGTATTTT
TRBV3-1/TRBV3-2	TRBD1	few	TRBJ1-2	CASSQEGQGVDGYTF	TGTGCCAGCAGCCAAGAAGGACAGGGAGTGGATGGCTACACCTTC